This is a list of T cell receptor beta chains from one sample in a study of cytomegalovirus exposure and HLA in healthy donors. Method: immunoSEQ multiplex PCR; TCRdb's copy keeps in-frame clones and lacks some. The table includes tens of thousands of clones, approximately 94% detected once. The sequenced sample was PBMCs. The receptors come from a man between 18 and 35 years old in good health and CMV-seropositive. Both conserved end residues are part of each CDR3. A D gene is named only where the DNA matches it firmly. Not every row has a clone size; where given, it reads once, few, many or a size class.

CDR3nt: TGTGCCAGCAGCTTAGGTGCCACCGCAGGGGAGCAGTACTTC; CDR3aa: CASSLGATAGEQYF; d_gene: -; j_gene: TRBJ2-7; abundance: -; v_gene: TRBV13
CDR3nt: TGTGCCAGCAGCGACGGACAGGGGGCGAGGGAAAAACTGTTTTTT; CDR3aa: CASSDGQGAREKLFF; d_gene: TRBD1; j_gene: TRBJ1-4; abundance: -; v_gene: TRBV6-1
CDR3nt: TGTGCCAGCAGTGAAGGATTGACAGTTGTACAGCCCCAGCATTTT; CDR3aa: CASSEGLTVVQPQHF; d_gene: -; j_gene: TRBJ1-5; abundance: -; v_gene: TRBV6-1
CDR3nt: TGTGCCAGCAGCGTAGACCCCGGGACAGTTAATTCACCCCTCCACTTT; CDR3aa: CASSVDPGTVNSPLHF; d_gene: TRBD1; j_gene: TRBJ1-6; abundance: -; v_gene: TRBV9
CDR3nt: TGTGCCAGCAGAGGCGGGGATGGGGGCACTGAAGCTTTCTTT; CDR3aa: CASRGGDGGTEAFF; d_gene: -; j_gene: TRBJ1-1; abundance: -; v_gene: TRBV6-4
CDR3nt: TGTGCTAGCAGCCAGGGAAACACAGATACGCAGTATTTT; CDR3aa: CASSQGNTDTQYF; d_gene: -; j_gene: TRBJ2-3; abundance: -; v_gene: TRBV7-7
CDR3nt: TGTGCCAGCAGCTGGACTTGGGGGCGCGAGCAGTACTTC; CDR3aa: CASSWTWGREQYF; d_gene: -; j_gene: TRBJ2-7; abundance: -; v_gene: TRBV11-3
CDR3nt: TGTGCCAGCAGTTACCACGACACTCAAGAGACCCAGTACTTC; CDR3aa: CASSYHDTQETQYF; d_gene: -; j_gene: TRBJ2-5; abundance: once; v_gene: TRBV6-5
CDR3nt: TGTGCCAGCAGCCCGGGAGTAGGGACCGGGGAGCTGTTTTTT; CDR3aa: CASSPGVGTGELFF; d_gene: -; j_gene: TRBJ2-2; abundance: -; v_gene: TRBV7-2
CDR3nt: TGTGCCAGCAGTGACCCTAAGGACAGGGCTAGGACGAACACTGAAGCTTTCTTT; CDR3aa: CASSDPKDRARTNTEAFF; d_gene: TRBD1; j_gene: TRBJ1-1; abundance: -; v_gene: TRBV2
CDR3nt: TGTGCCAGCAGCCGGGACACAGACTACGAGCAGTACTTC; CDR3aa: CASSRDTDYEQYF; d_gene: -; j_gene: TRBJ2-7; abundance: -; v_gene: TRBV7-2
CDR3nt: TGTGCCAGCAGTGAATATAATCGGGGCTACGAGCAGTACTTC; CDR3aa: CASSEYNRGYEQYF; d_gene: -; j_gene: TRBJ2-7; abundance: -; v_gene: TRBV25-1
CDR3nt: TGTGCCAGCAGTCAAGGACAGAATAACTACGAGCAGTACTTC; CDR3aa: CASSQGQNNYEQYF; d_gene: -; j_gene: TRBJ2-7; abundance: once; v_gene: TRBV28
CDR3nt: TGTGCCAGCAGCTCGACAGAAAATAGCAATCAGCCCCAGCATTTT; CDR3aa: CASSSTENSNQPQHF; d_gene: -; j_gene: TRBJ1-5; abundance: -; v_gene: TRBV2
CDR3nt: TGCGCCAGCAGCCCGGGGGGCAGGCCCAACACCGGGGAGCTGTTTTTT; CDR3aa: CASSPGGRPNTGELFF; d_gene: -; j_gene: TRBJ2-2; abundance: -; v_gene: TRBV5-1
CDR3nt: TGTGCCAGCATAGAGGGGGGAGGGCCTGGAAACACCATATATTTT; CDR3aa: CASIEGGGPGNTIYF; d_gene: -; j_gene: TRBJ1-3; abundance: -; v_gene: TRBV21-1
CDR3nt: TGTGCCAGCTCACCGAGCCGAGGGATGAACACCGGGGAGCTGTTTTTT; CDR3aa: CASSPSRGMNTGELFF; d_gene: -; j_gene: TRBJ2-2; abundance: -; v_gene: TRBV18
CDR3nt: TGTGCCAGCAGCCAAGAGGACAGATCTGGAAACACCATATATTTT; CDR3aa: CASSQEDRSGNTIYF; d_gene: -; j_gene: TRBJ1-3; abundance: -; v_gene: TRBV4-2
CDR3nt: TGTGCCAGCAGCCCCGACACTGTGACGTTCTTC; CDR3aa: CASSPDTVTFF; d_gene: -; j_gene: TRBJ2-1; abundance: -; v_gene: TRBV7-9
CDR3nt: TGTGCCAGCAGTCCCCGACAGTCCGATGGCTACACCTTC; CDR3aa: CASSPRQSDGYTF; d_gene: -; j_gene: TRBJ1-2; abundance: once; v_gene: TRBV27
CDR3nt: TGTGCCAGCAGTGAAAGGGGGCGGAACTATGGCTACACCTTC; CDR3aa: CASSERGRNYGYTF; d_gene: TRBD1; j_gene: TRBJ1-2; abundance: few; v_gene: TRBV2
CDR3nt: TGTGCCACAGGGCTAGCGGGAGGTGACACCGGGGAGCTGTTTTTT; CDR3aa: CATGLAGGDTGELFF; d_gene: TRBD2; j_gene: TRBJ2-2; abundance: -; v_gene: TRBV28
CDR3nt: TGTGCCAGCAGTGACGGAGGGTACGAGCAGTACTTC; CDR3aa: CASSDGGYEQYF; d_gene: -; j_gene: TRBJ2-7; abundance: -; v_gene: TRBV2
CDR3nt: TGTGCCAGCAGTGAAGCGCTTCTAGCGGATGCATCCACAGATACGCAGTATTTT; CDR3aa: CASSEALLADASTDTQYF; d_gene: TRBD2; j_gene: TRBJ2-3; abundance: -; v_gene: TRBV2
CDR3nt: TGTGCCAGCGGTACAGGGGGCATCAGCTCCTACGAGCAGTACTTC; CDR3aa: CASGTGGISSYEQYF; d_gene: TRBD1; j_gene: TRBJ2-7; abundance: -; v_gene: TRBV28
CDR3nt: TGTGCCAGCAGTCCCTGGACAGGGGGCACTGCCGGGGAGCTGTTTTTT; CDR3aa: CASSPWTGGTAGELFF; d_gene: TRBD1; j_gene: TRBJ2-2; abundance: -; v_gene: TRBV27
CDR3nt: TGTGCCAGCGCGACAGGCGGGTACGAGCAGTACTTC; CDR3aa: CASATGGYEQYF; d_gene: -; j_gene: TRBJ2-7; abundance: -; v_gene: TRBV6-6
CDR3nt: TGTGCCAGCAGTTCCTACAGGGGGCCGAGCTCTGGGGCCAACGTCCTGACTTTC; CDR3aa: CASSSYRGPSSGANVLTF; d_gene: TRBD1; j_gene: TRBJ2-6; abundance: -; v_gene: TRBV27
CDR3nt: TGTGCCAGCAGCTTAATCCGGGGTGAGCAGTTCTTC; CDR3aa: CASSLIRGEQFF; d_gene: -; j_gene: TRBJ2-1; abundance: -; v_gene: TRBV11-2
CDR3nt: TGTGCCAGCAGCTTCTGGGACACCAATCAGCCCCAGCATTTT; CDR3aa: CASSFWDTNQPQHF; d_gene: -; j_gene: TRBJ1-5; abundance: -; v_gene: TRBV7-2
CDR3nt: TGCAGCGTTGCAGGTCGTCAGGGGGCCTACGAGCAGTACTTC; CDR3aa: CSVAGRQGAYEQYF; d_gene: TRBD1; j_gene: TRBJ2-7; abundance: -; v_gene: TRBV29-1
CDR3nt: TGTGCCAGCAGCCTAAACGGGGTGATTTCCTACGAGCAGTACTTC; CDR3aa: CASSLNGVISYEQYF; d_gene: -; j_gene: TRBJ2-7; abundance: -; v_gene: TRBV7-2
CDR3nt: TGCGCCAGCAGCTCTACCGGGACAGGGACTACTGGAAACACCATATATTTT; CDR3aa: CASSSTGTGTTGNTIYF; d_gene: TRBD1; j_gene: TRBJ1-3; abundance: -; v_gene: TRBV5-1
CDR3nt: TGTGCCAGCTCCCCCGGGACAGGGGCGAATAATTCACCCCTCCACTTT; CDR3aa: CASSPGTGANNSPLHF; d_gene: TRBD1; j_gene: TRBJ1-6; abundance: few; v_gene: TRBV18
CDR3nt: TGCGCCAGCAGCTTGGGGGCGGGCCGGGAGTATGAGCAGTTCTTC; CDR3aa: CASSLGAGREYEQFF; d_gene: -; j_gene: TRBJ2-1; abundance: -; v_gene: TRBV5-1
CDR3nt: TGTGCCAGTAGTGGGGCCGGGGGGCGCGACACTGAAGCTTTCTTT; CDR3aa: CASSGAGGRDTEAFF; d_gene: -; j_gene: TRBJ1-1; abundance: -; v_gene: TRBV19
CDR3nt: TGTGCCTGGAGTGTAAGCTGGACAGGGAGGAACACTGAAGCTTTCTTT; CDR3aa: CAWSVSWTGRNTEAFF; d_gene: TRBD1; j_gene: TRBJ1-1; abundance: -; v_gene: TRBV30
CDR3nt: TGTGCCAGTAGTAGGCTAGACACCGGGGAGCTGTTTTTT; CDR3aa: CASSRLDTGELFF; d_gene: -; j_gene: TRBJ2-2; abundance: once; v_gene: TRBV19
CDR3nt: TGTGCCAGCAGCTTGGGGACTCAGGCTAATGAGCAGTTCTTC; CDR3aa: CASSLGTQANEQFF; d_gene: -; j_gene: TRBJ2-1; abundance: -; v_gene: TRBV7-3
CDR3nt: TGTGCCAGCAGCTTAGTTGGCAGGGTAGCAGATACGCAGTATTTT; CDR3aa: CASSLVGRVADTQYF; d_gene: -; j_gene: TRBJ2-3; abundance: -; v_gene: TRBV7-2
CDR3nt: TGTGCCAGCTCACCACGGGCAGAATACGAGCAGTACTTC; CDR3aa: CASSPRAEYEQYF; d_gene: -; j_gene: TRBJ2-7; abundance: -; v_gene: TRBV18
CDR3nt: TGCGCCAGCAGCCTGACAGGGCCAGATACGCAGTATTTT; CDR3aa: CASSLTGPDTQYF; d_gene: TRBD1; j_gene: TRBJ2-3; abundance: -; v_gene: TRBV10-1
CDR3nt: TGTGCCACCCTGGACAGGCTAGCCCACGAGCAGTACTTC; CDR3aa: CATLDRLAHEQYF; d_gene: TRBD1; j_gene: TRBJ2-7; abundance: -; v_gene: TRBV28
CDR3nt: TGTGCCAGCAGCTTAGTAGGGCATGAGGGATCCGGGGAGCTGTTTTTT; CDR3aa: CASSLVGHEGSGELFF; d_gene: -; j_gene: TRBJ2-2; abundance: -; v_gene: TRBV7-2
CDR3nt: TGTGCCAGCAGCCTTAAAGCCCCTCAAGAGACCCAGTACTTC; CDR3aa: CASSLKAPQETQYF; d_gene: -; j_gene: TRBJ2-5; abundance: -; v_gene: TRBV5-6
CDR3nt: TGTGCCAGCAGCCAGACTAGCGGGTTGACCCTATCTGACGAGCAGTACTTC; CDR3aa: CASSQTSGLTLSDEQYF; d_gene: TRBD2; j_gene: TRBJ2-7; abundance: -; v_gene: TRBV2
CDR3nt: TGTGCCAGTAGCGACGCCGGGACTAATAGGTTTCAGTTCTTC; CDR3aa: CASSDAGTNRFQFF; d_gene: TRBD2; j_gene: TRBJ2-1; abundance: -; v_gene: TRBV19